This TCR beta chain was sequenced in a study of brain T cells in children with intractable seizures (dated by TCRdb to about 2021). Background for the entire study: Resected brain tissue from approximately 55 pediatric epilepsy surgery cases was first screened for immune gene transcripts using a NanoString immunology panel. About 70% of the 12 selected surgery cases also had pre-surgery blood sequenced, which left four cases with brain tissue only.

The full study reports these points: The patients' HCMV serostatus was not known, and viral specificity was inferred solely from CDR3 sequence similarity. Because sequencing depth was different between pre-surgery and post-surgery blood, clones absent from the pre-surgery sample may reflect undersampling.

The immunoSEQ assay was used to generate TCR beta chain sequences from genomic DNA. The authors processed their data as follows. Any CDR3 sequence that did not begin with the conserved framework cysteine at position 104 was removed by hand. Clonality was calculated as one minus the normalized Shannon's Diversity Index, with values ranging from 0 (maximal diversity) to 1 (oligoclonal). To check whether a given CDR3 had different frequencies in two samples, for example brain versus blood, chi-squared comparison-of-proportions tests were used. Public clonotypes were found by searching immuneACCESS, and the VDJdb browser was used to assess similarity to known antiviral clonotypes. As stored in TCRdb, this immuneACCESS dataset retains in-frame rearrangements with V and J assigned. A fraction of the clones does not appear; measured against another copy, unresolved V genes explain less than half of the discrepancy, and the remainder lacks a known reason. V and J calls and clone size are those listed in that table; D and trimming were worked out from the DNA. For this sample the table gives some 76,000 clones, of which about 92% were detected only once. The ten largest account for more than 1.5% of the sample.

In light of the paper, this sample's time point label describes: resected brain tissue, or blood drawn just prior to surgery. Surgery cases with the highest brain T cell transcript signatures were selected for TCR beta chain sequencing of brain tissue and, where available, blood. Before surgery, patients had received at least one anti-epileptic drug. The TCR-sequenced patients were children whose drug-resistant epilepsy was caused by tuberous sclerosis complex, focal cortical dysplasia, Rasmussen encephalitis or hemimegalencephaly. Bulk genomic DNA was isolated from unsorted brain tissue and whole blood using the Monarch genomic DNA purification kit. Worth noting for this clone: Its antigen target is currently unknown. Per-base qualities were not stored, and no clone one base away is much larger.

Between the V and J ends, shortened by 5 bases and 8 bases respectively, the junction contains 17 bases. Taken from cysteine to phenylalanine, the CDR3 has 14 residues. Just CDR3 DNA is preserved here, 42 bases in frame from base 1. CDR1 is given as KGHSH and CDR2 as LQKENI, both from the germline V gene. The sample in question was peripheral blood, obtained at surgery. Recombination linked TRBV18 to TRBJ2-3; confidence is insufficient to name the D gene. The source of this sequence is a boy younger than two with tuberous sclerosis and intractable seizures. In nucleotides, the sequence is TGTGCCAGCTCAGGGCTCCCCGATCAGCGTACGCAGTATTTT. This yields the protein CASSGLPDQRTQYF. When the CDR3 is completed using the reference TRBV18 and TRBJ2-3 genes on either side, the full variable domain is NAGVMQNPRHLVRRRGQEARLRCSPMKGHSHVYWYRQLPEEGLKFMVYLQKENIIDESGMPKERFSAEFPKEGPSILRIQQVVRGDSAAYFCASSGLPDQRTQYFGPGTRLTVL.